The TCR beta chain described here comes from a study of cytomegalovirus exposure and HLA in healthy donors. Study observations and caveats: Most TCR sequences were uncommon, yet certain public TCRs appeared in many donors. HLA-A and HLA-B allele assignments for most subjects were reportedly predicted accurately using TCR beta sequences. What a later analysis reportedly showed was that an Asian-associated ancestry cluster had fewer N-insertions than the approximately 700-donor mean.

V shed 4 bases and J shed 2 bases, with 20 bases lying between them. Germline loops: CDR1 LNHDA, CDR2 SQIVND (reference sequence). The length of the CDR3 is 17 residues. 60 Vbeta and 13 Jbeta primers were used in PCR. The method was immunoSEQ multiplex PCR; TCRdb's version includes in-frame clones alone and lacks a portion of them. Of about 91,000 clones listed, about 89% were seen once; the top ten hold 9% to 9.5%. This clone showed up just a few times. Its antigen remains unknown. The chain couples TRBV19 to TRBJ2-5; maybe TRBD1 (6 bases). The sample comprised PBMCs. The source of this sequence is a man aged 30 to 39 in good health and CMV-seropositive. The CDR3 reads CASSRRRPGTGQETQYF. The DNA of the CDR3 is TGTGCCAGTAGTAGACGTCGACCAGGTACAGGGCAAGAGACCCAGTACTTC.